The sequence of this T cell receptor beta chain was determined in a study of CD8+ T cells in alopecia areata. Extraction and reverse transcription of RNA yielded cDNA as the sequencing template. Sequencing used immunoSEQ multiplex PCR; TCRdb keeps in-frame clones, though not all of them. This sample has around 130,000 clones, with around three fifths found just once. Germline V gene data show CDR1 as SGHRS and CDR2 as YFSETQ. The CDR3 is made up of 15 amino acids. Trimming left V 4 bases short and J 0 bases short, with 14 bases between. The sequenced sample was CD4+ T cells sorted from blood, obtained at week 0. This chain joins TRBV5-1 and TRBJ2-7, with D perhaps matching TRBD1 (6 bases). This receptor was identified in a human donor with alopecia areata. CDR3 bases: TGCGCCAGCAGCAATTTAGGGGGAAGCTCCTACGAGCAGTACTTC. It translates to CASSNLGGSSYEQYF.